Each of the 8 T cell receptor beta chains below was sequenced from the same sample in a study of blood T cells in healthy people across ages. The second PCR ran 7 to 11 cycles with a sample-barcoded 5' primer and J-beta primers. TCRdb called the 5' RACE reads again in MiXCR, with one record for every CDR3 protein. The sample shows 550,000 to 700,000 distinct CDR3 sequences, approximately 27% of them seen only once. Sequences were obtained from blood. The receptors were sampled from a woman aged 70 to 79 in good health.

The rearrangement links TRBV2 to TRBJ1-2; possibly TRBD1 for D (6 bases). Trimming pared 7 bases from V and 6 bases from J, leaving 15 bases between. Germline V lookup: CDR1 SNHLY, CDR2 FYNNEI. This CDR3 is 13 amino acids long. The CDR3 coding sequence is TGTGCCAGCAAGGAGGTTCCAGGGGATGGCTACACCTTC. This codes for CASKEVPGDGYTF.

This chain links TRBV20-1 with TRBJ2-3, with D perhaps given as TRBD1 or TRBD2 (6 bases each). Deletions cut 0 bases from V and 10 bases from J, with 20 bases between. CDR3 size: 15 residues. The germline V gene encodes CDR1 DFQATT and CDR2 SNEGSKA (reference sequence). CDR3 DNA sequence: TGCAGTGCTAGAGATAAGGGGGGCCTTTTTGGGGCGCAGTATTTT. It codes for CSARDKGGLFGAQYF.

This clonotype came up a few times. This chain joins TRBV20-1 and TRBJ1-6; 7 bases agree with TRBD1. This CDR3 has 16 amino acids. Trimming took 0 bases from V and 7 from J; bases not matched to a gene: 9. Germline values: CDR1 DFQATT, CDR2 SNEGSKA (reference sequence). CDR3 in amino acids: CSARDSRQGRNSPLHF. The DNA for the CDR3 is TGCAGTGCTAGAGATTCCAGACAGGGCCGGAATTCACCCCTCCACTTT.

Many counts were recorded for this clonotype. The chain combines TRBV6-6 with TRBJ1-2; 12 bases fit TRBD1. CDR1 and CDR2 from the germline V gene are MNHNY and SVGAGI (reference sequence). The trim removed 6 bases at V and 9 bases at J, leaving 5 bases unmatched. CDR3 size: 13 residues. In DNA, the CDR3 is TGTGCCAGCAGCCTAGGGACAGGGGGCCGCTACACCTTC. It encodes CASSLGTGGRYTF.

V gene TRBV5-6 combines with J gene TRBJ2-1; D may be TRBD1 (6 bases). This CDR3 has 15 residues. V was clipped by 1 base and J by 8 bases, with 16 bases between them. CDR1 is SGHDT, CDR2 YYEEEE, per germline. CDR3 sequence (DNA): TGTGCCAGCAGCTTGCTTCAGGGGTCTTTCTATGAGCAGTTCTTC. Amino acids: CASSLLQGSFYEQFF.

This clonotype occurred a few times. The chain combines TRBV13 with TRBJ2-4; a possible D gene is TRBD1 (6 bases). The CDR3 runs to 19 residues. The V gene lost 4 bases and the J gene lost 1 base, with 23 bases spanning the gap. Germline assignment: CDR1 PRHDT and CDR2 FYEKMQ (reference sequence). CDR3 nucleotide sequence: TGTGCCAGCAGCTCCCGAGGGGGATCGAGTCGGTCGGCCAAAAACATTCAGTACTTC. This gives the protein CASSSRGGSSRSAKNIQYF.

This chain links TRBV7-9 with TRBJ2-7; the D is unclear. The CDR3 is 12 amino acids. The germline V and J ends were trimmed by 4 bases and 6 bases, with 10 bases remaining between them. The V gene's germline CDR1 is SEHNR and CDR2 FQNEAQ (reference sequence). CDR3 region: CASSSSTGEQYF. As DNA, the CDR3 is TGTGCCAGCAGCTCTTCGACCGGCGAGCAGTACTTC.

Only a few counts were recorded for this clonotype. The V gene is TRBV20-1, the J gene TRBJ1-5, with 12 nucleotides matching TRBD1. Germline CDR1 reads DFQATT; CDR2 reads SNEGSKA (reference sequence). V gave up 6 bases and J gave up 1 base; unmatched junction bases: 7. The CDR3 is 16 amino acids. The chain's CDR3 is CSAPGTGGPSNQPQHF. As DNA, the CDR3 is TGCAGTGCCCCCGGGACAGGGGGCCCGAGCAATCAGCCCCAGCATTTT.